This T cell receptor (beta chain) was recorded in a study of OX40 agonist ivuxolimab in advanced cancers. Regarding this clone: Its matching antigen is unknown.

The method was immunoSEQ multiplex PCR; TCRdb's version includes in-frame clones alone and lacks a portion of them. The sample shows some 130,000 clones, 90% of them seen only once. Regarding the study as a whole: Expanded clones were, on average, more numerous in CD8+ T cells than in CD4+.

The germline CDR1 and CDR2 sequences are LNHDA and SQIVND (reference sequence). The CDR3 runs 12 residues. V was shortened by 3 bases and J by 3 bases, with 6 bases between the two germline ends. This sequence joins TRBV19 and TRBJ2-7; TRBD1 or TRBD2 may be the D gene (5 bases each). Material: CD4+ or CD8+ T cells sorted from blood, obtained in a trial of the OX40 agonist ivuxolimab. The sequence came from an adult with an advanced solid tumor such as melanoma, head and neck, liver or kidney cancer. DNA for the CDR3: TGTGCCAGTAGTATTGGGGGCTACGAGCAGTACTTC. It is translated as CASSIGGYEQYF.